Each of the 7 T cell receptor beta chains below was sequenced from the same sample in a study of cytomegalovirus exposure and HLA in healthy donors. The table came from immunoSEQ multiplex PCR; TCRdb's copy has only in-frame clones and leaves some out. The table has over 200,000 clones, almost 90% seen once. The sequencing sample was made of PBMCs. These receptors were taken from a young woman in good health and CMV-seronegative.

This clone occurred once. The chain has TRBV2 and TRBJ1-4; the match to TRBD1 covers 7 bases. The CDR3 is 16 residues long. Germline V lookup: CDR1 SNHLY, CDR2 FYNNEI. V lost 4 bases to trimming and J lost 2 bases; unmatched junction nucleotides: 7. This CDR3 reads CASSVDRVGTNEKLFF. CDR3 coding DNA: TGTGCCAGCAGTGTCGACAGGGTGGGGACTAATGAAAAACTGTTTTTT.

V usage is TRBV10-3 and J usage is TRBJ2-1; the match to TRBD2 covers 10 bases. The CDR3 is 14 amino acids. The trim removed 6 bases at V and 7 bases at J, leaving 6 bases unmatched. CDR1 and CDR2 from the germline V gene are ENHRY and SYGVKD. The CDR3 protein is CAISASGGANEQFF. The CDR3 DNA follows: TGTGCCATCAGCGCGAGCGGGGGGGCAAATGAGCAGTTCTTC.

V and J are TRBV6-6 and TRBJ2-3; tentatively, D is TRBD1 (5 bases). The CDR3 contains 12 residues. CDR1 is MNHNY and CDR2 is SVGAGI in the germline V gene (reference sequence). V was cut by 5 bases and J by 5 bases, with 8 bases left in between. The CDR3 spells CASSLDRDTQYF. The CDR3 region has the DNA TGTGCCAGCAGTCTCGACAGAGATACGCAGTATTTT.

This clone was counted once. This rearrangement joins TRBV2 to TRBJ2-2; 12 positions agree with TRBD2. The ends lost 7 bases at V and 6 bases at J; junction bases unmatched: 3. This CDR3 contains 14 residues. The germline CDR1 and CDR2 sequences are SNHLY and FYNNEI. In nucleotides, the CDR3 is TGTGCCAGCACTAGCGGGGGGGCGCCCGGGGAGCTGTTTTTT. It is translated as CASTSGGAPGELFF.

This chain connects TRBV6-4 to TRBJ2-5; TRBD2 is a possible D gene (5 bases). This CDR3 spans 13 amino acids. Looked up from germline, CDR1 is MRHNA and CDR2 is SNTAGT. The V gene lost 8 bases and the J gene lost 7 bases, with 17 bases spanning the gap. CDR3 DNA sequence: TGTGCCAGCTGCCTGATCCAACGGGGGACCCAGTACTTC. This sequence encodes CASCLIQRGTQYF.

The chain is built from TRBV25-1 and TRBJ2-7; D is possibly TRBD1 (6 bases). The CDR3 is 15 residues long. The germline CDR1 and CDR2 sequences are MGHDK and SYGVNS. In DNA, the CDR3 is TGTGTCAGCAGTGAACCCCTTTTAAACAGGGACGAGCAGTACGTC. Amino acid sequence: CVSSEPLLNRDEQYV.

The CDR3 is CASSLLSGHYNEQFF. The CDR3 DNA reads as TGTGCCAGCAGTCTCCTGTCGGGACACTACAATGAGCAGTTCTTC. The chain recombines TRBV27 with TRBJ2-1; D may be TRBD1 (6 bases). The CDR3 runs to 15 residues. CDR1 is MNHEY and CDR2 is SMNVEV in the germline V gene (reference sequence). Trimming removed 5 bases at V and 3 bases at J, with 14 bases between.